This T cell receptor beta chain came from a study of blood T cells in healthy people across ages. Whole-study findings and limits: Naive CD4+ cells and diversity were both higher in long-lived donors than in aged donors. Naive and antigen-experienced cells were not separated, limiting conclusive comparison.

Points on this clonotype: What it binds is not known.

The germline CDR1 and CDR2 sequences are SNHLY and FYNNEI. CDR3 length: 13 amino acids. V lost 6 bases to trimming and J lost 12 bases; unmatched junction nucleotides: 9. Alongside a J-beta primer mix, a sample-barcoded 5' primer served in a second PCR lasting roughly 7 to 11 cycles. Each sample yielded at least 3 million CDR3-containing paired-end reads. One entry per CDR3 protein, called by TCRdb with MiXCR from the 5' RACE reads. The repertoire has about 1.4 million distinct CDR3 sequences, 45% to 70% of them found once; the top ten carry over 5%. Input material: blood. V is TRBV2 and J is TRBJ2-1, with TRBD2 matching 9 bases. This receptor was identified in a man aged 18-30 years in good health. The CDR3 sequence: CASRPISSGTQFF. Written as DNA, the CDR3 is TGTGCCAGCAGACCAATCTCTAGCGGGACGCAGTTCTTC.